The source of this T cell receptor (beta chain) is a study of low-dose radiotherapy and immunotherapy resistance in tumors. cDNA synthesis used a TRAV/TRBV-specific primer set for both chains. TCR amplification ran 15 to 25 PCR cycles using constant-region and V-primer adapter primers. In vitro transcription amplified the mRNA that had been isolated. One entry per CDR3 protein results from TCRdb running MiXCR on the reads. The table has 6,000 to 9,000 distinct CDR3 sequences, 80% to 90% seen once. This CDR3 contains 13 residues. From germline, CDR1 is SGHNT and CDR2 YYREEE (reference sequence). Trimming pared 4 bases from V and 1 base from J, leaving 8 bases between.

The receptor's source is a human donor with advanced metastatic prostate, ovarian, gallbladder or colorectal cancer (not recorded which). This table probably holds off-target reads from a library built for another chain. The rearrangement uses TRBV5-4 and TRBJ1-1, with D maybe TRBD1 (5 bases). CDR3 region: CASSLRENTEAFF. The CDR3 DNA sequence: TGTGCCAGCAGCCTCAGGGAGAACACTGAAGCTTTCTTT.